This TCR beta chain was identified during a study of identical twins. Ten or more counts support this clonotype. Its antigen is undetermined. MiXCR was run by TCRdb on the 5' RACE reads, yielding one entry per CDR3 protein. The sample holds 420,000 or so distinct CDR3 sequences, approximately 17% seen once. Findings of the study overall: Those out-of-frame alpha sequences shared by twins showed an excess of low generation probability.

This TCR derives from a man aged 45-65 years in good health. Sequenced material: naive T cells sorted from blood.

The CDR3 loop reads CSVEGGGSSSYEQYF. CDR3 sequence (DNA): TGCAGCGTTGAAGGGGGGGGGTCGAGCTCCTACGAGCAGTACTTC. V is TRBV29-1 and J is TRBJ2-7; 7 nucleotides agree with TRBD2. CDR1 is SQVTM and CDR2 is ANQGSEA in the germline V gene. V lost 1 base and J lost 0; bases outside the gene matches: 6. The CDR3 has 15 residues.